Listed below are T cell receptor beta chains from one sample, sequenced in a study of blood T cells in healthy people across ages. TCRdb analysed the 5' RACE reads with MiXCR anew, one entry per CDR3 protein. This sample has hundreds of thousands of distinct CDR3 sequences; over 20% occur once, and the top ten carry around 3.4%. The source material was blood. All receptors come from a man in his 70s in good health. The conserved cysteine and the conserved F or W are not part of the CDR3 here. The size field is filled for only some rows; it gives once, few, many or a size class.

clone_size j_call v_call cdr3_aa
. TRBJ2-2 TRBV5-1 ASSIISGTSGTAGELF
. TRBJ2-1 TRBV27 ASSSPIDNEQF
. TRBJ2-2 TRBV5-1 ASSPTTDPGELF
few TRBJ2-7 TRBV4-1 ASSQGGTGDYEQY
few TRBJ1-2 TRBV7-8 ASSLGEEGNYGYT
few TRBJ2-1 TRBV4-1 ASMAGTNEQF
. TRBJ2-5 TRBV2 ASSSSRGVQETQY
. TRBJ2-2 TRBV3-1 ASSQAKGARHTGELF
few TRBJ2-1 TRBV7-8 ASSLGSGVRRGRNEQF
few TRBJ2-6 TRBV12-3/TRBV12-4 ASSFAGTTLRLSGANVLT
many TRBJ1-4 TRBV7-8 ASRLDRVNEKLF
few TRBJ2-1 TRBV10-3 AISDVGTYNEQF
few TRBJ2-1 TRBV20-1 SARSGRAGQDEQF
. TRBJ2-1 TRBV20-1 SARKTSGRAYNEQF
many TRBJ2-1 TRBV15 ATSRVLTSYNEQF
. TRBJ2-3 TRBV7-2 ASSLAGTAKGTDTQY
. TRBJ2-1 TRBV6-6 ASNEDRTYNEQF
. TRBJ1-5 TRBV3-1 ASSQDLGDGNQPQH
. . TRBV14 ASSQGTGTVTYEQY
once TRBJ1-3 TRBV7-2 ASSLGFSSGNTIY
few TRBJ1-1 TRBV28 ASSPPKGGVTEAF
. TRBJ1-2 TRBV7-2 ASSSTGGRSYT
few TRBJ2-2 TRBV29-1 SAGLAVGELF
many TRBJ2-1 TRBV29-1 SVVFGTSGSNEQF
few TRBJ2-1 TRBV20-1 SAISVTSGYNEQF
. TRBJ2-5 TRBV28 ASSPPGPAYQETQY
few TRBJ2-3 TRBV20-1 SARPTSGRKSTDTQY
few . TRBV4-3 ASSLEPTGYNEQF
few . TRBV2 ASSGFLAGTNYEQY
few TRBJ1-5 TRBV4-1 ASSQAGTNQPQH
. TRBJ2-3 TRBV20-1 SARETSGEAGTQY
. TRBJ2-5 TRBV5-6 ASSLGPRLSETQY
. TRBJ2-2 TRBV11-2 ASSHAGTGHTGELF
. TRBJ2-3 TRBV7-3 ASRQAVSDTQY
. TRBJ2-2 TRBV5-1 ASSQQGQINTGELF
few . TRBV29-1 SAGGSTAEQY
. TRBJ1-2 TRBV29-1 SVEVGATNYGYT
few TRBJ1-6 TRBV6-5 ASNDRGSHNSPLH
many TRBJ2-1 TRBV2 ATPNYYNEQF
. TRBJ1-4 TRBV27 ASSLYWAPNEKLF
. . TRBV6-1 ASYGLETYEQY
few TRBJ2-1 TRBV10-3 AISGTAYNEQF
many TRBJ2-5 TRBV2 ASSRVRQETQY
few . TRBV21-1 ASSKGWGEQY
. TRBJ2-1 TRBV3-1 ASSPGQGGDNEQF
. . TRBV5-1 ASSTGGSYEQY
few TRBJ2-2 TRBV11-2 ASSSIRGQDHTGELF
. TRBJ1-4 TRBV24-1 ATSDPRQDNEKLF
. TRBJ2-7 TRBV15 ATSRSRNSYEQY
. TRBJ1-4 TRBV15 ATSREGAREKLF
. . TRBV24-1 TTSEGTGSKSSYNEQF